A selection of T cell receptor beta chains follows, all from one sample in a study of a mutant IDH1 vaccine in newly diagnosed glioma. Measured with immunoSEQ multiplex PCR; TCRdb has only the in-frame clones, and not every one. This sample has some 60,000 clones, with 86% found just once. For these TCRs, the target antigens are not known. This material consisted of PBMCs, taken from a glioma patient whose treatment included an IDH1 peptide vaccine. The receptors shown here come from a man aged 40-50 years with glioma. The CDR3 runs from the conserved cysteine through the conserved F or W.

v_call cdr3_aa
TRBV7-2 CASSSGLAGMYEQYF
TRBV7-9 CASRKWGGSYSGANVLTF
TRBV9 CASSIRGQGDYGYTF
TRBV7-9 CASSRPSPDEKLFF
TRBV10-3 CAISESKVLGTEAFF
TRBV13 CASSRSIDNEKLFF
TRBV25-1 CASSDIQGGYGYTF
TRBV11-2 CASSFGQGNTEAFF
TRBV27 CASSSSFSVTQYF
TRBV7-8 CASSWDRSSYEQYF
TRBV15 CATGQEELTNYGYTF
TRBV19 CASSGVANEKLFF
TRBV9 CASSPQGALGPQHF
TRBV6-5 CASSSPGPGTDTQYF
TRBV6-6 CASSPRATGGAGEQYF
TRBV18 CASSGTSGSYEQYF
TRBV6-5 CASSNQAVQYF
TRBV10-3 CAISEYTVGYTF
TRBV7-9 CASSWGLTYEQYF
TRBV11-3 CASSFPGGYEQYF
TRBV9 CASSTNVQADTQYF
TRBV9 CASSVAGVSHYEQYF
TRBV9 CASSVWAGDGEQFF
TRBV7-8 CASSLVGGNTGELFF
TRBV7-9 CASSSPDDREDYGYTF
TRBV6-1 CASRKQGAVEKLFF
TRBV5-6 CASSPGTDTQYF
TRBV5-5 CASSSTGVSGEQYF
TRBV2 CATGVSTSGITDTQYF